These T cell receptor beta chains were read from a single sample in a study of cytomegalovirus exposure and HLA in healthy donors. TCRdb's copy holds only in-frame clones and misses some; the assay was immunoSEQ multiplex PCR. The sample gives around 140,000 clones, approximately 84% of which show up once; roughly 10% is in the top ten. Sequences were obtained from PBMCs. Every receptor here comes from a woman in her sixties in good health and CMV-seropositive. The CDR3 runs from the conserved cysteine through the conserved F or W. The D gene is left open where the match is weak. Only part of the rows carry a size: once, few, many, or a class if the clone is expanded.

V: TRBV5-4
J: TRBJ2-2
size: NA
D: NA
DNA: TGTGCCAGCAGCTTTGGACTACTAGGGGCCGGGGAGCTGTTTTTT
CDR3: CASSFGLLGAGELFF

V: TRBV30
J: TRBJ1-5
size: NA
D: NA
DNA: TGTGCCTGGAGTGTACCTCGGGTCGGAGGCAATCAGCCCCAGCATTTT
CDR3: CAWSVPRVGGNQPQHF

V: TRBV28
J: TRBJ1-2
size: NA
D: NA
DNA: TGTGCCAGCAGGTTCCTAGGGGTAGGCTATGGCTACACCTTC
CDR3: CASRFLGVGYGYTF

V: TRBV21-1
J: TRBJ2-5
size: few
D: NA
DNA: TGTGCCAGCAGCACGGGACTAGCGGTCCAAGAGACCCAGTACTTC
CDR3: CASSTGLAVQETQYF

V: TRBV19
J: TRBJ2-4
size: NA
D: NA
DNA: TGTGCCAGTAGTATAGGCGGACCAGGGCCTGTAGCCAAAAACATTCAGTACTTC
CDR3: CASSIGGPGPVAKNIQYF

V: TRBV5-4
J: TRBJ2-7
size: NA
D: TRBD1
DNA: TGTGCCAGCAGCTTGGGGGGTTTGGGACAGTCCTACGAGCAGTACTTC
CDR3: CASSLGGLGQSYEQYF

V: TRBV5-1
J: TRBJ2-7
size: NA
D: TRBD1
DNA: TGCGCCAGCAGCGTGGGACAGGGGTCCTACGAGCAGTACTTC
CDR3: CASSVGQGSYEQYF

V: TRBV7-6
J: TRBJ2-1
size: NA
D: TRBD1
DNA: TGTGCCAGCAGCCAAGAACCCAGGGGGATCGATGAGCAGTTCTTC
CDR3: CASSQEPRGIDEQFF

V: TRBV4-2
J: TRBJ2-7
size: once
D: TRBD2
DNA: TGTGCCAGCAGCCAAGCGGCTAGCGGGAGTCGAGGATCCTACGAGCAGTACTTC
CDR3: CASSQAASGSRGSYEQYF

V: TRBV18
J: TRBJ2-5
size: NA
D: NA
DNA: TGTGCCAGCTCACCGGAACAGACCGTACAAGAGACCCAGTACTTC
CDR3: CASSPEQTVQETQYF

V: TRBV4-1
J: TRBJ2-7
size: NA
D: TRBD2
DNA: TGCGCCAGCAGCCCGCGGAGCGGGAGTGATGAGCAGTACTTC
CDR3: CASSPRSGSDEQYF

V: TRBV2
J: TRBJ1-1
size: few
D: TRBD1
DNA: TGTGCCAGCACCCCCTATCCGGCTACAGGGGTGAACACTGAAGCTTTCTTT
CDR3: CASTPYPATGVNTEAFF

V: TRBV5-8
J: TRBJ2-3
size: NA
D: NA
DNA: TGTGCCAGCAGCCCGGTAGATACGCAGTATTTT
CDR3: CASSPVDTQYF

V: TRBV15
J: TRBJ2-7
size: NA
D: NA
DNA: TGTGCCACCAGCAGATCGCCTAGCGACGAGCAGTACTTC
CDR3: CATSRSPSDEQYF

V: TRBV6-4
J: TRBJ2-7
size: few
D: TRBD1
DNA: TGTGCCAGCAGTGACCCGGGACAGGGGACATCCTACGAGCAGTACTTC
CDR3: CASSDPGQGTSYEQYF

V: TRBV19
J: TRBJ1-5
size: NA
D: NA
DNA: TGTGCCTCTGTTGAAGGGCACAGGCCAGGTCAGCCCCAGCATTTT
CDR3: CASVEGHRPGQPQHF

V: TRBV6-5
J: TRBJ1-1
size: NA
D: TRBD1
DNA: TGTGCCAGCAGTTTACAGGGGGCCGGCACTGAAGCTTTCTTT
CDR3: CASSLQGAGTEAFF

V: TRBV19
J: TRBJ2-2
size: NA
D: TRBD2
DNA: TGTGCCAGTAGTATAGTGCCAGGGAGGGAGCCCGGGGAGCTGTTTTTT
CDR3: CASSIVPGREPGELFF

V: TRBV19
J: TRBJ2-3
size: NA
D: TRBD1
DNA: TGTGCCAGTAGGACTTCCGGGACAGGGGCCCCAGATACGCAGTATTTT
CDR3: CASRTSGTGAPDTQYF

V: TRBV6-1
J: TRBJ2-4
size: NA
D: TRBD2
DNA: TGTGCCAGCACCCCGGGGGGGTATGGAAACATTCAGTACTTC
CDR3: CASTPGGYGNIQYF

V: TRBV5-4
J: TRBJ1-2
size: NA
D: TRBD1
DNA: TGTGCCAGCAGCACCGGGACAGCCTATGGCTACACCTTC
CDR3: CASSTGTAYGYTF

V: TRBV28
J: TRBJ1-4
size: NA
D: NA
DNA: TGTGCCACAGGAGGGGCGGCTAATGAAAAACTGTTTTTT
CDR3: CATGGAANEKLFF

V: TRBV15
J: TRBJ2-7
size: NA
D: TRBD2
DNA: TGTGCCACCAGCAGAGATACAACAGCTAGCGGGCGGGAGCAGTACTTC
CDR3: CATSRDTTASGREQYF

V: TRBV5-1
J: TRBJ2-5
size: NA
D: NA
DNA: TGCGCCAGCAGCTTTTCGGGATTCCAAGAGACCCAGTACTTC
CDR3: CASSFSGFQETQYF

V: TRBV19
J: TRBJ1-4
size: NA
D: NA
DNA: TGTGCCAGTAGTTCCGGGAGATCCCATTTAGCCAATGAAAAACTGTTTTTT
CDR3: CASSSGRSHLANEKLFF

V: TRBV18
J: TRBJ2-3
size: NA
D: TRBD2
DNA: TGTGCCAGCTCATCCTGGACTAGCGGGAGGACAGATACGCAGTATTTT
CDR3: CASSSWTSGRTDTQYF

V: TRBV7-9
J: TRBJ1-1
size: NA
D: NA
DNA: TGTGCCAGCAGCTTTCAAGGGGATCGGACTGAAGCTTTCTTT
CDR3: CASSFQGDRTEAFF

V: TRBV6-5
J: TRBJ2-5
size: NA
D: NA
DNA: TGTGCCGTGAGCGAACTACGCCGAGGGACCCAGTACTTC
CDR3: CAVSELRRGTQYF

V: TRBV12-5
J: TRBJ2-3
size: NA
D: TRBD2
DNA: TGTGCTAGTGGTTTCCTGACTAGCGCTAACGCAGATACGCAGTATTTT
CDR3: CASGFLTSANADTQYF

V: TRBV9
J: TRBJ2-1
size: few
D: NA
DNA: TGTGCCAGCAGCGTAGCGGTCGGGAGTGCGTACAATGAGCAGTTCTTC
CDR3: CASSVAVGSAYNEQFF

V: TRBV6-5
J: TRBJ1-1
size: once
D: NA
DNA: TGTGCCAGCAGGGAGTGGGCAGGGAAGGGCACTGAAGCTTTCTTT
CDR3: CASREWAGKGTEAFF

V: TRBV4-3
J: TRBJ2-7
size: NA
D: NA
DNA: TGCGCCAGCAGCCAAGATTGGCAGACTATATACGAGCAGTACTTC
CDR3: CASSQDWQTIYEQYF

V: TRBV6-1
J: TRBJ2-2
size: few
D: NA
DNA: TGTGCCAGCAGTGGGGGCGACACCGGGGAGCTGTTTTTT
CDR3: CASSGGDTGELFF

V: TRBV6-6
J: TRBJ2-7
size: NA
D: NA
DNA: TGTGCCAGCAGCTCTCGGGTCCTTAACTACGAGCAGTACTTC
CDR3: CASSSRVLNYEQYF

V: TRBV5-1
J: TRBJ1-1
size: NA
D: NA
DNA: TGCGCCAGCAGCCACAAACCGAACACTGAAGCTTTCTTT
CDR3: CASSHKPNTEAFF

V: TRBV5-1
J: TRBJ2-2
size: once
D: NA
DNA: TGCGCCGGCTCCGAGGGTCAAACCGGGGAGCTGTTTTTT
CDR3: CAGSEGQTGELFF

V: TRBV5-1
J: TRBJ2-3
size: NA
D: NA
DNA: TGCGCCAGCTCCCAAACGACTAGCACAGATACGCAGTATTTT
CDR3: CASSQTTSTDTQYF

V: TRBV4-1
J: TRBJ1-5
size: NA
D: NA
DNA: TGCGCCAGCAGCCAAGATAGCGGGGCAGGGAGTCAGCCCCAGCATTTT
CDR3: CASSQDSGAGSQPQHF

V: TRBV10-3
J: TRBJ2-7
size: NA
D: TRBD1
DNA: TGTGCCATCAGTGAGGGGACAGGGTCCTACGAGCAGTACTTC
CDR3: CAISEGTGSYEQYF

V: TRBV29-1
J: TRBJ2-5
size: few
D: NA
DNA: TGCAGCGTTGAGGGTACACAGGGTGCGGAGACCCAGTACTTC
CDR3: CSVEGTQGAETQYF

V: TRBV7-9
J: TRBJ2-7
size: NA
D: TRBD1
DNA: TGTGCCAGCACCGAGACAGGGGTTCTGTACTTC
CDR3: CASTETGVLYF

V: TRBV6-5
J: TRBJ2-7
size: NA
D: TRBD2
DNA: TGTGCCAGCAGACCCGGGACTAGCGGCCCCTACGAGCAGTACTTC
CDR3: CASRPGTSGPYEQYF

V: TRBV2
J: TRBJ2-7
size: NA
D: NA
DNA: TGTGCCAGCAGTGGATGGGAGAACAGCTCCTACGAGCAGTACTTC
CDR3: CASSGWENSSYEQYF